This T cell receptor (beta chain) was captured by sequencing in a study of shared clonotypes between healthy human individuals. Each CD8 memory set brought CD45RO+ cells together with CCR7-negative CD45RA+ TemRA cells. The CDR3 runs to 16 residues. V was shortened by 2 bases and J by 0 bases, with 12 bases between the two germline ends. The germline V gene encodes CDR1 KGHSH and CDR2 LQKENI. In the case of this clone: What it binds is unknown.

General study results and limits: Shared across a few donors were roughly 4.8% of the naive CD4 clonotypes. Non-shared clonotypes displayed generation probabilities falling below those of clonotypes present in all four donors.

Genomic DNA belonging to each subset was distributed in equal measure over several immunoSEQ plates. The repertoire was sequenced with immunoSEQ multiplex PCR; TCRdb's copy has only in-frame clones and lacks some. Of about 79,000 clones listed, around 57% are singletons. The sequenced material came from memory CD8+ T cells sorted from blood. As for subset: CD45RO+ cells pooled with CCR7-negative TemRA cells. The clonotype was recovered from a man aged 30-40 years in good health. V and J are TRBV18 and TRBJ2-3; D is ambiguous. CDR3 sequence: CASSPWAAASTDTQYF. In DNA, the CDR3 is TGTGCCAGCTCACCATGGGCGGCTGCTAGCACAGATACGCAGTATTTT.